This paragraph reports one TCR beta chain. The data derive from a study of early T cells in non-severe SARS-CoV-2 infection. Using its own MiXCR run on the 5' RACE reads, TCRdb lists one record per CDR3 protein. The sample includes about 84,000 distinct CDR3 sequences, 12% of them seen just once. The CDR3 contains 12 residues. Trimming left V 9 bases short and J 3 bases short, with 9 bases between. CDR1 is MNHNY and CDR2 is SVGAGI in the germline V gene (reference sequence). Sample: whole blood. The TCR originated in an adult who was a healthcare worker with PCR-confirmed SARS-CoV-2 infection or an uninfected control (not recorded which). J is TRBJ1-3 and V is TRBV6-6; maybe TRBD1 (5 bases). The CDR3 DNA is TGTGCCAGTTTGACAGATGGAAACACCATATATTTT. Residues: CASLTDGNTIYF.